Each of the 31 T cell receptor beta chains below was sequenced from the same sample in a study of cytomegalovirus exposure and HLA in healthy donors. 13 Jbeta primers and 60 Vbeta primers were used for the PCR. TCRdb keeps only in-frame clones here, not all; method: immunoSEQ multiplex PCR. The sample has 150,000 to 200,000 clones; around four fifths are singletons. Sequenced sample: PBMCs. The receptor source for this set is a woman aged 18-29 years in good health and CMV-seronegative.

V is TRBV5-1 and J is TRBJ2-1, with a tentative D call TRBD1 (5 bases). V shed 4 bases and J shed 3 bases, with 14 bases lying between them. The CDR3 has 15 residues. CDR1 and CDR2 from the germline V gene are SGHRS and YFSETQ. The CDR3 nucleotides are TGCGCCAGCAGCCCGGGCCAGGGTAACTACAATGAGCAGTTCTTC. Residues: CASSPGQGNYNEQFF. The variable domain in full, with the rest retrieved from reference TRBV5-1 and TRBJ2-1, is KAGVTQTPRYLIKTRGQQVTLSCSPISGHRSVSWYQQTPGQGLQFLFEYFSETQRNKGNFPGRFSGRQFSNSRSEMNVSTLELGDSALYLCASSPGQGNYNEQFFGPGTRLTVL.

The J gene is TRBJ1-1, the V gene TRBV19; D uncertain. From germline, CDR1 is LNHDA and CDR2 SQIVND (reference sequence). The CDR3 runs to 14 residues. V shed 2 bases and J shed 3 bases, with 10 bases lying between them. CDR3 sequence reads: CASSIYGGDTEAFF. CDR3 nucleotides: TGTGCCAGTAGTATATACGGAGGCGACACTGAAGCTTTCTTT.

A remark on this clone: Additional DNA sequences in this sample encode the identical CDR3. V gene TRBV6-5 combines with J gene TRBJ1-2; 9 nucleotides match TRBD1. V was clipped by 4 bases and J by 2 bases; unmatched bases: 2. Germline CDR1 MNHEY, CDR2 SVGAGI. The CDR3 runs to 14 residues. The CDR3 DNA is TGTGCCAGCAGTTCTGGGACAGGGAACTATGGCTACACCTTC. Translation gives CASSSGTGNYGYTF.

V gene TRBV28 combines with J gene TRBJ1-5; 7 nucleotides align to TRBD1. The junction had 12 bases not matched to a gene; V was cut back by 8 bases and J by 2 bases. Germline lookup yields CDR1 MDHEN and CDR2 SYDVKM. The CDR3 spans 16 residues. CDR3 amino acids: CASGDRVVTGNQPQHF. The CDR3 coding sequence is TGTGCCAGCGGAGACAGGGTGGTAACTGGCAATCAGCCCCAGCATTTT.

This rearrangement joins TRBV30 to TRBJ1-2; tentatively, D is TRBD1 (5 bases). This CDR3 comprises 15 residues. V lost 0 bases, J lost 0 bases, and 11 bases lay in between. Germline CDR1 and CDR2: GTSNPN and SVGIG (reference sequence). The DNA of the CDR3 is TGTGCCTGGAGTGTATGGGCGGGACCTAACTATGGCTACACCTTC. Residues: CAWSVWAGPNYGYTF.

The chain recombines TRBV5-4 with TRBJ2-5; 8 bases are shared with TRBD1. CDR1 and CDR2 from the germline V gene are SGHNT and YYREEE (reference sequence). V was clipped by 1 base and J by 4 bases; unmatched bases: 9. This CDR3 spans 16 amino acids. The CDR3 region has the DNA TGTGCCAGCAGCTTGCGGGCAGGGGGCCTGAGAGAGACCCAGTACTTC. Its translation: CASSLRAGGLRETQYF.

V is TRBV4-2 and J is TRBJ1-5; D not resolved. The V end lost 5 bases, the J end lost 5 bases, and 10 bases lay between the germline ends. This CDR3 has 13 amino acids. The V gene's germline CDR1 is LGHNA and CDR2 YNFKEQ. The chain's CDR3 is CASSSRIDQPQHF. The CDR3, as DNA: TGTGCCAGCAGCTCTAGAATTGATCAGCCCCAGCATTTT.

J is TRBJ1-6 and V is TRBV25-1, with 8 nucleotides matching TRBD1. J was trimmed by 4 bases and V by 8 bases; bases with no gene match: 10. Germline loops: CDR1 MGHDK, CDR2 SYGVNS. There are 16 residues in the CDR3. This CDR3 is CASVRQGRKYNSPLHF. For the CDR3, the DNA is TGTGCCAGCGTACGACAGGGGCGGAAATATAATTCACCCCTCCACTTT.

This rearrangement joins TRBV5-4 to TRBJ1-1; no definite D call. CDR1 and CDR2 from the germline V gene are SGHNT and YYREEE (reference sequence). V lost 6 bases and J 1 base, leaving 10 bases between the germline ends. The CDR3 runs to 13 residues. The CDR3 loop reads CASNPRGNTEAFF. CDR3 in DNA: TGTGCCAGCAACCCGCGGGGGAACACTGAAGCTTTCTTT.

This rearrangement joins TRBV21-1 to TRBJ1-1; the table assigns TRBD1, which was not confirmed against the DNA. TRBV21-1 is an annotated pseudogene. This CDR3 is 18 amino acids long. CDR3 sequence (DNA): TGTGCCAGCAGCAAAGCGCTGGCAGGGGTCCACATGAACACTGAAGCTTTCTTT. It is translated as CASSKALAGVHMNTEAFF.

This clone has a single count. Here the CDR3 reads CASSRGQATGNTIYF. The CDR3 nucleotides are TGTGCCAGCAGTAGGGGACAGGCAACTGGAAACACCATATATTTT. V usage is TRBV28 and J usage is TRBJ1-3; 8 bases fit TRBD1. This CDR3 region has 15 residues. The V gene end was trimmed by 5 bases and the J gene end by 2 bases; junction bases not matched to a gene: 5. Germline V CDR1 and CDR2: MDHEN, SYDVKM.

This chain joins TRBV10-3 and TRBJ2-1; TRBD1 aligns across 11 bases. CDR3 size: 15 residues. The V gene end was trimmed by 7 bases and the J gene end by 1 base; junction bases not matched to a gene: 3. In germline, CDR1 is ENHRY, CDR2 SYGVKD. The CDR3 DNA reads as TGTGCCATCACAGGGACAGGGGGTTCCTACAATGAGCAGTTCTTC. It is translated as CAITGTGGSYNEQFF.

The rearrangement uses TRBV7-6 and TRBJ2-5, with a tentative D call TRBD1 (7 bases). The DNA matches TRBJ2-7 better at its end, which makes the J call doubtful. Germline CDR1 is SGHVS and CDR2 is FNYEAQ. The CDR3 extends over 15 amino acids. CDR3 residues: CASSLSGGGFYEQYF. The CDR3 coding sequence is TGTGCCAGCAGCTTATCCGGAGGGGGCTTCTACGAGCAGTACTTC.

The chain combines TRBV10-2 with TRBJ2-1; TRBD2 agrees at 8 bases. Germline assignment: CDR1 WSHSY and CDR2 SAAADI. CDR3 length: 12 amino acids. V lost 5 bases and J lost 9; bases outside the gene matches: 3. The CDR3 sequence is CASSPRGGEQFF. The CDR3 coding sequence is TGCGCCAGCAGTCCCCGGGGGGGTGAGCAGTTCTTC.

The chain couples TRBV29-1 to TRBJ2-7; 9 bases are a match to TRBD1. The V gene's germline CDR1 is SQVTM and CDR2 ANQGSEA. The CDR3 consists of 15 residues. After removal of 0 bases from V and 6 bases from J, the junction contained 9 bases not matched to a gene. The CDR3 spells CSVEDLPGQGGEQYF. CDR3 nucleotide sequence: TGCAGCGTTGAAGATCTCCCGGGACAGGGCGGCGAGCAGTACTTC.

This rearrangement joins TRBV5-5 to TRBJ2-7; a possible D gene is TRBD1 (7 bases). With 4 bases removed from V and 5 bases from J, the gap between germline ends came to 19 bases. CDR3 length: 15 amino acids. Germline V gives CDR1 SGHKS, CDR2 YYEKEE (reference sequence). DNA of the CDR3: TGTGCCAGCAGCGGGGCAGGGGGGAACGGCCACGAGCAGTACTTC. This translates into CASSGAGGNGHEQYF.

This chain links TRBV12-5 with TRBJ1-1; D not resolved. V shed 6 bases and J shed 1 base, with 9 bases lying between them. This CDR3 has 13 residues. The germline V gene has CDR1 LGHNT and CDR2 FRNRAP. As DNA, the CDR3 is TGTGCTAGTGGCCAACCAGGGAACACTGAAGCTTTCTTT. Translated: CASGQPGNTEAFF.

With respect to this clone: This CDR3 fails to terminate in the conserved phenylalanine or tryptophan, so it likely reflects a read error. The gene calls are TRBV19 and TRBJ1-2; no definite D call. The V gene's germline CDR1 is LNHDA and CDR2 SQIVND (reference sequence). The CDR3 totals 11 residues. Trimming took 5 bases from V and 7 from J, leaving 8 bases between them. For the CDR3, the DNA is TGTGCCAGTAGTTGGGAGCTTGGCTACACCCTC. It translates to CASSWELGYTL.

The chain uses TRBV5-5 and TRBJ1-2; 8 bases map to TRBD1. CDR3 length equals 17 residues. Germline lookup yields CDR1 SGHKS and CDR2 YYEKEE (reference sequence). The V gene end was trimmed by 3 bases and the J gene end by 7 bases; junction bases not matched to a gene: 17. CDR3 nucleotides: TGTGCCAGCAGCTCGACGGGACAGGCGCTTTTCGCTGGTGGCTACACCTTC. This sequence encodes CASSSTGQALFAGGYTF.

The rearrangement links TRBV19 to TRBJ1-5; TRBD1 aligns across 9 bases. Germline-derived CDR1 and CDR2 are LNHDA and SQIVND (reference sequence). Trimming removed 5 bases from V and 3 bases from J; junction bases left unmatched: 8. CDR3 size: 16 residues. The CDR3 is CASSLKGQGNNQPQHF. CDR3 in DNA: TGTGCCAGTAGTTTAAAGGGACAGGGCAACAATCAGCCCCAGCATTTT. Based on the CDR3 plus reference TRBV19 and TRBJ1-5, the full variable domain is DGGITQSPKYLFRKEGQNVTLSCEQNLNHDAMYWYRQDPGQGLRLIYYSQIVNDFQKGDIAEGYSVSREKKESFPLTVTSAQKNPTAFYLCASSLKGQGNNQPQHFGDGTRLSIL.

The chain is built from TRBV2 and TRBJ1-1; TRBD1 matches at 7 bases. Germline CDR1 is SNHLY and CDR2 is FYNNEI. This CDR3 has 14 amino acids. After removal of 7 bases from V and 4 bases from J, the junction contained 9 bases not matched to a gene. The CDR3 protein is CASKERGLGTEAFF. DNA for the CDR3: TGTGCCAGCAAAGAAAGGGGGCTCGGCACTGAAGCTTTCTTT.

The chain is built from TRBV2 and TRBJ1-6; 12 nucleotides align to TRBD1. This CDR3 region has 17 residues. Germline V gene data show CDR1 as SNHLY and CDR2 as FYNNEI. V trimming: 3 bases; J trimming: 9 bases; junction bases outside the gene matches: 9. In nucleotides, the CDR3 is TGTGCCAGCAGTGATGGGGGACAGGGGGCGCGAGGTTCACCCCTCCACTTT. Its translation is CASSDGGQGARGSPLHF.

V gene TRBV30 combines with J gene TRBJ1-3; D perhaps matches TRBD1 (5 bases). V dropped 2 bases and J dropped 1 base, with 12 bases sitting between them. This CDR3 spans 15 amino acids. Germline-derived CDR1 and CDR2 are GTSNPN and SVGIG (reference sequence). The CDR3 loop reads CAWSRTGGSGNTIYF. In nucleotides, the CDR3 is TGTGCCTGGAGTCGCACAGGAGGGTCTGGAAACACCATATATTTT.

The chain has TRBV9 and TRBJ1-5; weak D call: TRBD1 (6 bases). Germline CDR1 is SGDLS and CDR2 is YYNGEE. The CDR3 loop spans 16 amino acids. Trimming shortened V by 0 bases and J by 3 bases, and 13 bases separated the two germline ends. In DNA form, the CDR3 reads TGTGCCAGCAGCGTAGACGGCAGGGGATACAATCAGCCCCAGCATTTT. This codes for CASSVDGRGYNQPQHF.

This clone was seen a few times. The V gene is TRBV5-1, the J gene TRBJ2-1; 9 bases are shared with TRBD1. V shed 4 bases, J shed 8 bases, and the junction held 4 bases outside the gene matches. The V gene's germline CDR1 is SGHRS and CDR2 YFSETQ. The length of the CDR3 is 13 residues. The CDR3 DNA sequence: TGCGCCAGCAGCCCGGGACAGGGCCATGAGCAGTTCTTC. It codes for CASSPGQGHEQFF.

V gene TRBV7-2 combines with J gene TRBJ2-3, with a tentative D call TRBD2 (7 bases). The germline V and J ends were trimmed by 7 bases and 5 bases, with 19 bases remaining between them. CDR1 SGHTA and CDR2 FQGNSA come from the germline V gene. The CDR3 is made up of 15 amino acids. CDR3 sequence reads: CASKRGGAWGDTQYF. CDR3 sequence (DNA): TGTGCCAGCAAAAGAGGGGGGGCTTGGGGAGATACGCAGTATTTT.

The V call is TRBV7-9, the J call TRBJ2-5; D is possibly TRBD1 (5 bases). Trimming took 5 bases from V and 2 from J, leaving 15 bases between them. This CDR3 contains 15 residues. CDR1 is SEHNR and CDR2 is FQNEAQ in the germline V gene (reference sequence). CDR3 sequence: CASSPQGQIQETQYF. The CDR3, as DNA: TGTGCCAGCAGCCCACAAGGACAAATACAAGAGACCCAGTACTTC. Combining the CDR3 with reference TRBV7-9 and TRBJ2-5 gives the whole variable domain DTGVSQNPRHKITKRGQNVTFRCDPISEHNRLYWYRQTLGQGPEFLTYFQNEAQLEKSRLLSDRFSAERPKGSFSTLEIQRTEQGDSAMYLCASSPQGQIQETQYFGPGTRLLVL.

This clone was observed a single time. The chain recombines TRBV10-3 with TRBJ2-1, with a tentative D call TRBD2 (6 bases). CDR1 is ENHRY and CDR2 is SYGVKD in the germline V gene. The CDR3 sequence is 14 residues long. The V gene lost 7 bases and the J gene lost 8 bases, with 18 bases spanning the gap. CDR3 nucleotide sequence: TGTGCCATCACTCCGGGACTTACGGTCCATGAGCAGTTCTTC. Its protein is CAITPGLTVHEQFF.

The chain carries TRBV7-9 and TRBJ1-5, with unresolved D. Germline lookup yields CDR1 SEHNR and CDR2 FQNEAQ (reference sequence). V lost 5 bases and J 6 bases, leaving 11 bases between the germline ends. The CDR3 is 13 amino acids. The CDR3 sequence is CASSRAGGQPQHF. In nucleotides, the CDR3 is TGTGCCAGCAGCCGTGCGGGAGGTCAGCCCCAGCATTTT.

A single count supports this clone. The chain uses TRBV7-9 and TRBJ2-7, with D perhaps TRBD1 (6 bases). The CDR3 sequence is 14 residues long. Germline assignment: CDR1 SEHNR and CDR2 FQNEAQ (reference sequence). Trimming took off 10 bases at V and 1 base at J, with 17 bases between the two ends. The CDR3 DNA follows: TGTGCCATCGGAAGGGGGTCGGCATCCTACGAGCAGTACTTC. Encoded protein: CAIGRGSASYEQYF.

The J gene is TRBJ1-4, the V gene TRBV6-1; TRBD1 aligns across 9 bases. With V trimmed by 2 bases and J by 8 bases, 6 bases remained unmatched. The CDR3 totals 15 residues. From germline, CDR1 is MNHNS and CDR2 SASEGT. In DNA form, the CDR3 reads TGTGCCAGCAGTGAACTCTGGACAGGGGACGAAAAACTGTTTTTT. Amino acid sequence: CASSELWTGDEKLFF.